The source of this T cell receptor beta chain is a study of radiotherapy plus CTLA-4 blockade in lung cancer. The study's findings and limits: Dynamics of early blood T cell clones, together with interferon-beta, were reportedly the best predictors of response.

The data were produced by immunoSEQ multiplex PCR, yet TCRdb's version contains in-frame clones alone and is incomplete. The repertoire has some 80,000 clones, around 80% of them found once; the top ten carry approximately 0.79%. The CDR3 runs to 16 residues. Per the germline V gene, CDR1 is KGHSH and CDR2 is LQKENI. V gave up 3 bases and J gave up 1 base, with 12 bases separating them. Comments on this clone: Its antigen remains unknown.

This clonotype was obtained from a human donor with non-small cell lung cancer who had stable disease on radiotherapy plus ipilimumab. This specimen consisted of peripheral blood, obtained from a patient treated with radiotherapy plus ipilimumab. The chain uses TRBV18 and TRBJ2-2, with D unclear. The CDR3 DNA is TGTGCCAGCTCACCCTCCTTGAACCGGAACACCGGGGAGCTGTTTTTT. This codes for CASSPSLNRNTGELFF.